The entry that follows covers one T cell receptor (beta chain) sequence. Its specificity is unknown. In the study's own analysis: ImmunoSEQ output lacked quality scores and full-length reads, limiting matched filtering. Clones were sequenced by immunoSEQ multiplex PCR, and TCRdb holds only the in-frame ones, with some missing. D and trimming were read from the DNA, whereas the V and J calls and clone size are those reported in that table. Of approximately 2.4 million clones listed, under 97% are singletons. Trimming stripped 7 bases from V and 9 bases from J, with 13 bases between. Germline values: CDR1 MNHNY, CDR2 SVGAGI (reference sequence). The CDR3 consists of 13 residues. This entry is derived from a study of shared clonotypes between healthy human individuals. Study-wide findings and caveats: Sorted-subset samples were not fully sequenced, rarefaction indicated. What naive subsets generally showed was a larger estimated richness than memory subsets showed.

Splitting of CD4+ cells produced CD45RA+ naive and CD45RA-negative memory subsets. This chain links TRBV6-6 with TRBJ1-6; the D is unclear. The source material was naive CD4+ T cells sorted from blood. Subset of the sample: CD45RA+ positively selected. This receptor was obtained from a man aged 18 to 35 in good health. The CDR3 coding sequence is TGTGCCAGCACCCCCGGGGTGGGTTCACCCCTCCACTTT. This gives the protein CASTPGVGSPLHF.